This TCR beta chain originates from a study of cytomegalovirus exposure and HLA in healthy donors. The wider study: Just over 80% of 398 genotyped donors fell in the Caucasian-associated ancestry cluster.

The CDR3 runs to 15 residues. CDR1 and CDR2 from the germline V gene are KGHSH and LQKENI. V trimming: 3 bases; J trimming: 1 base; junction bases outside the gene matches: 4. Researchers ran the PCR with 60 Vbeta and 13 Jbeta primers. Only in-frame clones appear in the TCRdb table, and some are missing; sequencing was by immunoSEQ multiplex PCR. In the table there are under 150,000 clones, 70% to 80% of which are singletons. There are a few counts of this clone. This TCR derives from a woman aged 55-75 years in good health and CMV-seropositive. The rearrangement links TRBV18 to TRBJ2-3, with 7 nucleotides matching TRBD1. The sequenced sample consisted of PBMCs. CDR3 loop: CASSPLQGGTDTQYF. DNA for the CDR3: TGTGCCAGCTCACCCTTGCAGGGGGGCACAGATACGCAGTATTTT.